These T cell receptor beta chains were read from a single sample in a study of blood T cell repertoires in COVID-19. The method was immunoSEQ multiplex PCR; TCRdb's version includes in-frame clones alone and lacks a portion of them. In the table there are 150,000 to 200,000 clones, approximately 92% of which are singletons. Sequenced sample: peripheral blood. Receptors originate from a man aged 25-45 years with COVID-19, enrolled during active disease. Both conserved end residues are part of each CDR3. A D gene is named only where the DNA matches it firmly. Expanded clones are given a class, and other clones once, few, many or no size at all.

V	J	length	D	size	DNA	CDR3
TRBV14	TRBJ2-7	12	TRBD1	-	TGTGCCAGCAACGCTGACAGGGGGGAGCAGTACTTC	CASNADRGEQYF
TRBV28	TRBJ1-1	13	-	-	TGTGCCAGCAGTTTGGACACCAACACTGAAGCTTTCTTT	CASSLDTNTEAFF
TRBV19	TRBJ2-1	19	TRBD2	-	TGTGCCAGTAGTATGGCCGGGACAGGGACTAGCGGGGGGGTTAATGAGCAGTTCTTC	CASSMAGTGTSGGVNEQFF
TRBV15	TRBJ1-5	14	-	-	TGTGCCACTGCAACTTCAGGGTGGAATCAGCCCCAGCATTTT	CATATSGWNQPQHF
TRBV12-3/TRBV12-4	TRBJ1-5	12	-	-	TGTGCCAGCAATCTGATGGGGGGACCCCAGCATTTT	CASNLMGGPQHF
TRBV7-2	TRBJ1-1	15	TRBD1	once	TGTGCCAGCAGCTTAACCCCGGGACAGGGCACTGAAGCTTTCTTT	CASSLTPGQGTEAFF
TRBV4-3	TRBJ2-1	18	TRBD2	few	TGCGCCAGCAGCCAAAGGGGACTAGCGGGAGACACCTACAATGAGCAGTTCTTC	CASSQRGLAGDTYNEQFF
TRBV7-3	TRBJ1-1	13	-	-	TGTGCCAGCAGCTACGACAGGAGAACTGAAGCTTTCTTT	CASSYDRRTEAFF
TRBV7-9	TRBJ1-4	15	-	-	TGTGCCAGCAGCTCCTTGAACGGTGCTAATGAAAAACTGTTTTTT	CASSSLNGANEKLFF
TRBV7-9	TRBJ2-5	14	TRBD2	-	TGTGCCAGCAGCTTAGTAGCGGGAGTGGAGACCCAGTACTTC	CASSLVAGVETQYF
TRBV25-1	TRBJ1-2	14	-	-	TGTGCCAGCAGGGCGGACAGTGCTAACTATGGCTACACCTTC	CASRADSANYGYTF
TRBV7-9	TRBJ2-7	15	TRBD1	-	TGTGCCAGCAGCCAAGGGACAGGGGGGTCCTACGAGCAGTACTTC	CASSQGTGGSYEQYF
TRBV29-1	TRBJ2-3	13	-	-	TGCAGTTCAGGGGGGTTCTCCACAGATACGCAGTATTTT	CSSGGFSTDTQYF
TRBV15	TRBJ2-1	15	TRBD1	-	TGTGCCACCAGCAGAGATACAGGGGGCTACAATGAGCAGTTCTTC	CATSRDTGGYNEQFF
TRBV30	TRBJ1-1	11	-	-	TGTGCCCGGAGGGGCGGGACTGAAGCTTTCTTT	CARRGGTEAFF
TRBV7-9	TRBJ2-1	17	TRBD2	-	TGTGCCAGCAGCGGGCTAGCGGGAGGCCCCTCCTACAATGAGCAGTTCTTC	CASSGLAGGPSYNEQFF
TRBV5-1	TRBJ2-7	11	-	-	TGCGCCAGCAGTTCCGCGGGCGAGCAGTACTTC	CASSSAGEQYF
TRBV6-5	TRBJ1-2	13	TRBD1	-	TGTGCCAGCAGTAACAGGGGAAATACTGGCTACACCTTC	CASSNRGNTGYTF
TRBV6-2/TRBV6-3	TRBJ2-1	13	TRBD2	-	TGTGCCAGCAGTAGAGCGGGAGTAAGTGAGCAGTTCTTC	CASSRAGVSEQFF
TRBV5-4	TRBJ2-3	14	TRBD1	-	TGTGCCAGCAGCCCCGGACAGGGCACAGATACGCAGTATTTT	CASSPGQGTDTQYF
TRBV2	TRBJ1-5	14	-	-	TGTGCCAGAGGGGCTGGAAGTAGCAATCAGCCCCAGCATTTT	CARGAGSSNQPQHF
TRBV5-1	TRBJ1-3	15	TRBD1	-	TGCGCCAGCAGCGTCGGGACAGGGGGTGGAAACACCATATATTTT	CASSVGTGGGNTIYF